This TCR beta chain derives from a study of a mutant IDH1 vaccine in newly diagnosed glioma. Notes on this clone: Its target is not known.

This CDR3 spans 16 amino acids. The V gene's germline CDR1 is GTSNPN and CDR2 SVGIG (reference sequence). With V trimmed by 3 bases and J by 0 bases, 6 bases remained unmatched. The data were produced by immunoSEQ multiplex PCR, yet TCRdb's version contains in-frame clones alone and is incomplete. The data show 12,000 or so clones, around 90% seen once. The time point is: week 5, during vaccination. With topical imiquimod, each dose of the vaccine consisted of 300 ug of mutant IDH1 20-mer peptide. This chain connects TRBV30 to TRBJ1-4; TRBD1 matches 8 bases. This sample comprised PBMCs, obtained from a glioma patient whose treatment included an IDH1 peptide vaccine. The sequence was obtained from a woman in her thirties or forties with glioma. Some clones in this sample may be carry-over from other donors' samples. The CDR3 spells CAWSPGTGSTNEKLFF. In DNA, the CDR3 is TGTGCCTGGAGCCCGGGGACAGGCTCAACTAATGAAAAACTGTTTTTT.